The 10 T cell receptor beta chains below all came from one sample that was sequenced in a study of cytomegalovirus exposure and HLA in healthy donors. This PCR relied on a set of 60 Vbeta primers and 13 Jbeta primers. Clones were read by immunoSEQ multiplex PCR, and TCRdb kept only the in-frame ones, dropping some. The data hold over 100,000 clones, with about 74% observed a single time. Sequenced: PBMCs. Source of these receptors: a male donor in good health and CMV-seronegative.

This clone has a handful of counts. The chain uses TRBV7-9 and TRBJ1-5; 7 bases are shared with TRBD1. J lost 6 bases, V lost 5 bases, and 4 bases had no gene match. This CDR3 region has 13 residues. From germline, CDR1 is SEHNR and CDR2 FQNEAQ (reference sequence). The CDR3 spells CASSRQGSQPQHF. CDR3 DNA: TGTGCCAGCAGCCGACAGGGCAGTCAGCCCCAGCATTTT. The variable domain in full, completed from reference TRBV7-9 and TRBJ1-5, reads DTGVSQNPRHKITKRGQNVTFRCDPISEHNRLYWYRQTLGQGPEFLTYFQNEAQLEKSRLLSDRFSAERPKGSFSTLEIQRTEQGDSAMYLCASSRQGSQPQHFGDGTRLSIL.

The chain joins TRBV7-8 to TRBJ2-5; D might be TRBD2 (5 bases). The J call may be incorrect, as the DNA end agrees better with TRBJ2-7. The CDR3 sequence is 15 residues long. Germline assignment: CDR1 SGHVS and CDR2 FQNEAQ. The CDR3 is CASSSLDLSSYEQYF. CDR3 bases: TGTGCCAGCAGCTCATTGGACTTAAGCTCCTACGAGCAGTACTTC.

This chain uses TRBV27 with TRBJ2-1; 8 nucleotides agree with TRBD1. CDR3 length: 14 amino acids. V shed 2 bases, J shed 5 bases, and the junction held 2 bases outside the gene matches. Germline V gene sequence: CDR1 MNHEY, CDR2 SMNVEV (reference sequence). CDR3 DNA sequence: TGTGCCAGCAGTTTAGACAGGGGCGACAATGAGCAGTTCTTC. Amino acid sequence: CASSLDRGDNEQFF.

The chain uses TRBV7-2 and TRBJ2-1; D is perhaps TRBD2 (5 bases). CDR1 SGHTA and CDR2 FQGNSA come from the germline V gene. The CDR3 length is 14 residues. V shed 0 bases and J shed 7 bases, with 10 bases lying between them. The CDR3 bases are TGTGCCAGCAGCTTAGCGATCCCGGGGAATGAGCAGTTCTTC. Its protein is CASSLAIPGNEQFF.

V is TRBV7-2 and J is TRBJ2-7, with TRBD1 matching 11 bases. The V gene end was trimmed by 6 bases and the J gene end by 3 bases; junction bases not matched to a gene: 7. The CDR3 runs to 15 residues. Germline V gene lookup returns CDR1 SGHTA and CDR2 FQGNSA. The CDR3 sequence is CASRRGQGAIYEQYF. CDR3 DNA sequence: TGTGCCAGCAGACGTGGACAGGGGGCGATCTACGAGCAGTACTTC.

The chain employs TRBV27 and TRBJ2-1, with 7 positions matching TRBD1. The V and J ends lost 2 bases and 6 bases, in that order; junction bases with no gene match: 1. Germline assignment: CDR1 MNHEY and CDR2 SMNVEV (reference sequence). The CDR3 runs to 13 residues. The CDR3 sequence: CASSLRGPNEQFF. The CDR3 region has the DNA TGTGCCAGCAGTTTAAGGGGGCCCAATGAGCAGTTCTTC.

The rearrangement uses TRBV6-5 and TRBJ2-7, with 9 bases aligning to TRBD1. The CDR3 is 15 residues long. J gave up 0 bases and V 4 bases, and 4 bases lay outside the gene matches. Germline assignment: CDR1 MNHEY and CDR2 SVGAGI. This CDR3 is CASSSTGGVSYEQYF. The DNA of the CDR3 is TGTGCCAGCAGTTCGACAGGGGGAGTCTCCTACGAGCAGTACTTC.

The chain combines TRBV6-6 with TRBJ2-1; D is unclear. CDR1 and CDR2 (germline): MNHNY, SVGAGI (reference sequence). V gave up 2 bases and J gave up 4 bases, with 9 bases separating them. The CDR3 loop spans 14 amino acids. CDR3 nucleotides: TGTGCCAGCAGTTACGATGACAAATACAATGAGCAGTTCTTC. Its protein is CASSYDDKYNEQFF.

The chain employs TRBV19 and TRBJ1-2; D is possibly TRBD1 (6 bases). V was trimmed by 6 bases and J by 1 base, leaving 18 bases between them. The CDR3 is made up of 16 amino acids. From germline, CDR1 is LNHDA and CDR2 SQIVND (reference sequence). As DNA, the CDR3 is TGTGCCAGTAGGATCAGGGGCGACCACCGTAACTATGGCTACACCTTC. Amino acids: CASRIRGDHRNYGYTF.

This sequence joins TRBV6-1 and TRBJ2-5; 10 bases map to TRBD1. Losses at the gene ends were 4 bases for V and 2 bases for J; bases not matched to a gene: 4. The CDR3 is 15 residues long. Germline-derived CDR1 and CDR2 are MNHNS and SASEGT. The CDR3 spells CASSVRDRGQETQYF. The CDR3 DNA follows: TGTGCCAGCAGTGTCCGGGACAGGGGACAAGAGACCCAGTACTTC.